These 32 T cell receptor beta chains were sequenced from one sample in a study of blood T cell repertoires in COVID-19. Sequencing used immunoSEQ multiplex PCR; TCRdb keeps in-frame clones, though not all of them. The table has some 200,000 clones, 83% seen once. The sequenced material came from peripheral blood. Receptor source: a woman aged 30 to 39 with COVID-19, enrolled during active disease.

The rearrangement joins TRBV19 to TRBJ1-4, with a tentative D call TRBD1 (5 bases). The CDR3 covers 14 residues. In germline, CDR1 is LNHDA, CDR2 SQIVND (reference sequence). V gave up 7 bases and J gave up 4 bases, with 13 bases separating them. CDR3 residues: CASTDGTLNEKLFF. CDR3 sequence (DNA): TGTGCCAGTACCGACGGGACTCTTAATGAAAAACTGTTTTTT.

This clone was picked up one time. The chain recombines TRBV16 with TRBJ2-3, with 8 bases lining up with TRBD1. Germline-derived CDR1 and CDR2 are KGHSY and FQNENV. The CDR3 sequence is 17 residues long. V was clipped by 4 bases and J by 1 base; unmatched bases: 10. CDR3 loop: CASSRKPPGQGTDTQYF. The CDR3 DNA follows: TGTGCCAGCAGCCGAAAACCCCCGGGACAGGGCACAGATACGCAGTATTTT.

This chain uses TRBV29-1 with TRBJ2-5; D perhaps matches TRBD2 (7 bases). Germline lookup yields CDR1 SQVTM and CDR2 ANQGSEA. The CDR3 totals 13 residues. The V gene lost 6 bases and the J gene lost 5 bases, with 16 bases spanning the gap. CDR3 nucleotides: TGCAGCGTGCGAGGGGGGGCCTCGGAGACCCAGTACTTC. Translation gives CSVRGGASETQYF. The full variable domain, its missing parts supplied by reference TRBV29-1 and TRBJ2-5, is SAVISQKPSRDICQRGTSLTIQCQVDSQVTMMFWYRQQPGQSLTLIATANQGSEATYESGFVIDKFPISRPNLTFSTLTVSNMSPEDSSIYLCSVRGGASETQYFGPGTRLLVL.

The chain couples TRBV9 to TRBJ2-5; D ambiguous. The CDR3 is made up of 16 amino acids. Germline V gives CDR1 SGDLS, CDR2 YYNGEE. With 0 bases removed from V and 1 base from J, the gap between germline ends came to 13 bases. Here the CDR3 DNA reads TGTGCCAGCAGCGTAGGTGACAACCTATTCCAAGAGACCCAGTACTTC. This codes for CASSVGDNLFQETQYF. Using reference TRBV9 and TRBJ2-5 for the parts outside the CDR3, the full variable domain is DSGVTQTPKHLITATGQRVTLRCSPRSGDLSVYWYQQSLDQGLQFLIQYYNGEERAKGNILERFSAQQFPDLHSELNLSSLELGDSALYFCASSVGDNLFQETQYFGPGTRLLVL.

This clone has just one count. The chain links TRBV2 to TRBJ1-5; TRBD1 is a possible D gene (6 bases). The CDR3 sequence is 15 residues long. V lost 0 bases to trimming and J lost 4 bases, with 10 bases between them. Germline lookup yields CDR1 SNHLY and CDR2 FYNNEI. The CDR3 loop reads CASSEAHRVNQPQHF. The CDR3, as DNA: TGTGCCAGCAGTGAAGCCCACAGGGTAAATCAGCCCCAGCATTTT.

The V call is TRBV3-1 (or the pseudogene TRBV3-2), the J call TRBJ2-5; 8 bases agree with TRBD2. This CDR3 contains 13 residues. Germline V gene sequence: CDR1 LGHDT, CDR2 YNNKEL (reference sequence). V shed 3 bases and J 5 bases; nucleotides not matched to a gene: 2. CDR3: CASSQREDETQYF. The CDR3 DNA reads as TGTGCCAGCAGCCAGCGGGAGGACGAGACCCAGTACTTC.

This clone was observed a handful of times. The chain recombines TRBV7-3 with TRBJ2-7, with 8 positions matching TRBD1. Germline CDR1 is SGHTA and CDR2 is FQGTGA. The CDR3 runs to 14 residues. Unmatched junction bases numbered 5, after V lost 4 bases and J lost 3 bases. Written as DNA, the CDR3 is TGTGCCAGCAGCTCTGGACAGGGAGGCTACGAGCAGTACTTC. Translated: CASSSGQGGYEQYF.

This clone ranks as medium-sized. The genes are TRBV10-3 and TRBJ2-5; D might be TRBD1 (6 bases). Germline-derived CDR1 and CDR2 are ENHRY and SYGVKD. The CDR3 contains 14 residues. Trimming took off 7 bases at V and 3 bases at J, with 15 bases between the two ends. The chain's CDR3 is CAINQGISKETQYF. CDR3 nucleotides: TGTGCCATCAATCAGGGGATTTCGAAAGAGACCCAGTACTTC.

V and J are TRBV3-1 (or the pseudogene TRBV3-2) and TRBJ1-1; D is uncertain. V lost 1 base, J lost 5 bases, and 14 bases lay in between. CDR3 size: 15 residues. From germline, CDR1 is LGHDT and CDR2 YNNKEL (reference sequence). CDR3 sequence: CASSQAPEEETEAFF. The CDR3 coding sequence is TGTGCCAGCAGCCAAGCTCCGGAGGAGGAAACTGAAGCTTTCTTT.

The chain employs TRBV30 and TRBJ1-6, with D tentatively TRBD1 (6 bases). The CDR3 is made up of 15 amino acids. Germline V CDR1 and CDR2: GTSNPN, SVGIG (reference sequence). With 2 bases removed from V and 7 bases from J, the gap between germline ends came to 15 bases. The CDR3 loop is CAWSYLQGRNSPLHF. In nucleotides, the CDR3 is TGTGCCTGGAGTTACCTTCAGGGGAGAAATTCACCCCTCCACTTT.

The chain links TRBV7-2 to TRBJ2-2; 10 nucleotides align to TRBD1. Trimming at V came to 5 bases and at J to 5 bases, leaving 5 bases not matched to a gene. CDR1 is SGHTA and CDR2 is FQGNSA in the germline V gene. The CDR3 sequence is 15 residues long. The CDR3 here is CASSTGQGGTGELFF. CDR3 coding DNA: TGTGCCAGCAGCACAGGACAGGGGGGAACCGGGGAGCTGTTTTTT.

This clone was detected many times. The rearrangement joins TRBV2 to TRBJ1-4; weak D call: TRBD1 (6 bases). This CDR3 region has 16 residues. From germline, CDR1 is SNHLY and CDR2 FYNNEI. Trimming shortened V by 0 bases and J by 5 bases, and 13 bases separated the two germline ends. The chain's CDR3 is CASSEARGARNEKLFF. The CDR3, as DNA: TGTGCCAGCAGTGAAGCGCGGGGGGCCCGAAATGAAAAACTGTTTTTT.

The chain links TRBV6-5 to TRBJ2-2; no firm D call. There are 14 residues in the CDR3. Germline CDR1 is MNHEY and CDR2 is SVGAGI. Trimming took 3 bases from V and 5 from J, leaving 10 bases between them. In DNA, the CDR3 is TGTGCCAGCAGTTATGCCAGCAGGACCGGGGAGCTGTTTTTT. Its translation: CASSYASRTGELFF.

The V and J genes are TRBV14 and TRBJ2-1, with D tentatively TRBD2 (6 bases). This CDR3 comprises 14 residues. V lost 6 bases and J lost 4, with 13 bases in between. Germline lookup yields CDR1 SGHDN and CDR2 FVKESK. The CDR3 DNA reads TGTGCCAGCAGTCAGCGGGTTATATACAATGAGCAGTTCTTC. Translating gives CASSQRVIYNEQFF.

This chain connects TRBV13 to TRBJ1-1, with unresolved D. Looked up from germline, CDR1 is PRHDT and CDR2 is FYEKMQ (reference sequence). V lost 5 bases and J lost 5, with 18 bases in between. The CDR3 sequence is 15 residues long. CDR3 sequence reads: CASSAAETFPTEAFF. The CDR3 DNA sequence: TGTGCCAGCAGCGCCGCAGAAACCTTTCCTACTGAAGCTTTCTTT.

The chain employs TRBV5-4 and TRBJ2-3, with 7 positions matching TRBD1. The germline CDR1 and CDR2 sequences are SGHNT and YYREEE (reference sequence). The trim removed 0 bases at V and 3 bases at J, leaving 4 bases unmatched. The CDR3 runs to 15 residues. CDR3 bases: TGTGCCAGCAGCTTGGACAGGGGCTGGACAGATACGCAGTATTTT. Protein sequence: CASSLDRGWTDTQYF.

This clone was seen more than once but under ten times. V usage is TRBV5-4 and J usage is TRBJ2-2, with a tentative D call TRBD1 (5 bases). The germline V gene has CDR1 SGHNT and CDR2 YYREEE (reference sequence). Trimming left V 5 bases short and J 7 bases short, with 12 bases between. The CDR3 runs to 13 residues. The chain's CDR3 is CASRSGSGGELFF. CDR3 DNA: TGTGCCAGCAGGTCAGGGTCTGGCGGGGAGCTGTTTTTT.

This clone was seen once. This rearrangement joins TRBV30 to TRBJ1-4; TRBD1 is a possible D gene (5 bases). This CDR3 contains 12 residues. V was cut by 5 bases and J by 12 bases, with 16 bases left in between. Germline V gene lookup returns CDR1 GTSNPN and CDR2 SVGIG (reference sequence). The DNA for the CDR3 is TGTGCCTGGCAGGGTTCGGCCGCCGAACTGTTTTTT. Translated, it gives CAWQGSAAELFF.

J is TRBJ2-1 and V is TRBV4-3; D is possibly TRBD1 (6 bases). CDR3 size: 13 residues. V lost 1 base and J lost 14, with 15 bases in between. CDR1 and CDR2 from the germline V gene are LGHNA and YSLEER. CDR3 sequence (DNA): TGCGCCAGCAGCCAAGTCCCAGGGGCGGACAAGTTCTTC. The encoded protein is CASSQVPGADKFF.

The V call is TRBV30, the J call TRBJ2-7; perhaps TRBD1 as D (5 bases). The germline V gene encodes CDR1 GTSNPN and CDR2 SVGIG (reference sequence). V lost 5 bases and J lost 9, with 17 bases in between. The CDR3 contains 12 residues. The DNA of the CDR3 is TGTGCCTGGCTTGACGGAGCTCAGGGGCAGTACTTC. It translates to CAWLDGAQGQYF.

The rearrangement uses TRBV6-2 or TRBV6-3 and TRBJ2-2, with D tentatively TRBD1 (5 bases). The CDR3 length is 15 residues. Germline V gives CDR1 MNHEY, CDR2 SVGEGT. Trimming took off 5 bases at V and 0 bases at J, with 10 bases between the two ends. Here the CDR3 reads CASSKDTANTGELFF. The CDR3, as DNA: TGTGCCAGCAGTAAGGACACCGCGAACACCGGGGAGCTGTTTTTT.

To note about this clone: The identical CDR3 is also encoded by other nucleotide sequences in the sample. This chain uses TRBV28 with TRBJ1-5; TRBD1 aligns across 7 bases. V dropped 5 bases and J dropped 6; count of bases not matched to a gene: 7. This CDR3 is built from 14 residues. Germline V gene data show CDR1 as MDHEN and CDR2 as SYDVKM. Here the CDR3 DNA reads TGTGCCAGCAGTCTCAGAGGGGGCGGTCAGCCCCAGCATTTT. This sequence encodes CASSLRGGGQPQHF. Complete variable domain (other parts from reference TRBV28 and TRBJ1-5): DVKVTQSSRYLVKRTGEKVFLECVQDMDHENMFWYRQDPGLGLRLIYFSYDVKMKEKGDIPEGYSVSREKKERFSLILESASTNQTSMYLCASSLRGGGQPQHFGDGTRLSIL.

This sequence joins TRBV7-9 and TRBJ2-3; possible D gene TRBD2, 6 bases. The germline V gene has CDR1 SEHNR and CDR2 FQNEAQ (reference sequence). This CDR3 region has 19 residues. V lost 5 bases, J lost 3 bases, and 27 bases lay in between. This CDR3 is CASSALLETRLGGTDTQYF. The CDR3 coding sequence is TGTGCCAGCAGCGCCCTACTAGAAACTCGCTTGGGGGGTACAGATACGCAGTATTTT. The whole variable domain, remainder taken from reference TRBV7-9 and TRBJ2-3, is DTGVSQNPRHKITKRGQNVTFRCDPISEHNRLYWYRQTLGQGPEFLTYFQNEAQLEKSRLLSDRFSAERPKGSFSTLEIQRTEQGDSAMYLCASSALLETRLGGTDTQYFGPGTRLTVL.

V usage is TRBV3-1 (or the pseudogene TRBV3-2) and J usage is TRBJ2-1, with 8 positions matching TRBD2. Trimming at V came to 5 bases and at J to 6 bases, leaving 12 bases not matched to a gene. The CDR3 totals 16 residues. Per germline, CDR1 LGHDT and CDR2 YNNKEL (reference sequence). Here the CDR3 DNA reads TGTGCCAGCAGCTTTCAAACGGGACTAGGAGTCAATGAGCAGTTCTTC. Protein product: CASSFQTGLGVNEQFF.

The CDR3 DNA reads as TGCGCCAGCAGCAAAAGCGGGGGGGCCCTGGAGACCCAGTACTTC. It codes for CASSKSGGALETQYF. V and J are TRBV5-1 and TRBJ2-5, with TRBD2 identical over 10 bases. V trimming: 4 bases; J trimming: 5 bases; junction bases outside the gene matches: 8. The CDR3 is made up of 15 amino acids. Germline loops: CDR1 SGHRS, CDR2 YFSETQ.

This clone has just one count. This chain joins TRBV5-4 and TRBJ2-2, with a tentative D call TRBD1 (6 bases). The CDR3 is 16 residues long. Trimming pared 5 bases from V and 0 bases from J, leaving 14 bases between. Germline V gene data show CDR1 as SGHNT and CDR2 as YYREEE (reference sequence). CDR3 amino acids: CASRDLGTTNTGELFF. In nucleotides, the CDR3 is TGTGCCAGCAGAGATCTAGGGACAACGAACACCGGGGAGCTGTTTTTT.

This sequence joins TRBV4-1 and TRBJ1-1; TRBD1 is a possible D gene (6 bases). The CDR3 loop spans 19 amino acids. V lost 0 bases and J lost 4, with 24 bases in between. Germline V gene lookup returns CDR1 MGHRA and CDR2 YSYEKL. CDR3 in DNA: TGCGCCAGCAGCCAAGATCGGGGCAGGGGTGAAGTTTCGAGCACTGAAGCTTTCTTT. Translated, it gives CASSQDRGRGEVSSTEAFF.

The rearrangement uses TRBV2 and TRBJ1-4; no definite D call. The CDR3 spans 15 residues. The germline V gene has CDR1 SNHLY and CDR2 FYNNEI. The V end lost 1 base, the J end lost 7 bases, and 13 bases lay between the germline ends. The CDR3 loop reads CASSEEGGGIEKLFF. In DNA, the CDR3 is TGTGCCAGCAGTGAAGAGGGAGGAGGTATTGAAAAACTGTTTTTT.

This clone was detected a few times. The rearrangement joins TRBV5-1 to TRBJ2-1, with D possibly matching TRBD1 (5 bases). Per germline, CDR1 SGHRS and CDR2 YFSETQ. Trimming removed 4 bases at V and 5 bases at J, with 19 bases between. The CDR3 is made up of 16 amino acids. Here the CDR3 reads CASSRTAGRYDNEQFF. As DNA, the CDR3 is TGCGCCAGCAGCCGTACCGCAGGGCGGTACGACAATGAGCAGTTCTTC.

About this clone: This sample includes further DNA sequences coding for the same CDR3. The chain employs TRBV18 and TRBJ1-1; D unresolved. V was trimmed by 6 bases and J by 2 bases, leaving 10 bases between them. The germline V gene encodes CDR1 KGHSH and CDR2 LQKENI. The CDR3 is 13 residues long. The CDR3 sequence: CASSPDINTEAFF. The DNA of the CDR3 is TGTGCCAGCTCCCCTGACATTAACACTGAAGCTTTCTTT.

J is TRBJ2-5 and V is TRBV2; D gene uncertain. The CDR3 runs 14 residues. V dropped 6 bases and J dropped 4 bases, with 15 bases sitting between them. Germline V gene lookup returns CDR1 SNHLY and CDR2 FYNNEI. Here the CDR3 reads CASSDRGRAETQYF. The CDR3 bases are TGTGCCAGCAGCGATAGAGGCAGAGCAGAGACCCAGTACTTC. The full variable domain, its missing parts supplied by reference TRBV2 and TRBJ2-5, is EPEVTQTPSHQVTQMGQEVILRCVPISNHLYFYWYRQILGQKVEFLVSFYNNEISEKSEIFDDQFSVERPDGSNFTLKIRSTKLEDSAMYFCASSDRGRAETQYFGPGTRLLVL.

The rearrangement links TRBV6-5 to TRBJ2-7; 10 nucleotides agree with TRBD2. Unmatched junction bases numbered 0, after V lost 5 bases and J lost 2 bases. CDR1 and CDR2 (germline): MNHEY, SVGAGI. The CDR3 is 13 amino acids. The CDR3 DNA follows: TGTGCCAGCAGTCTAGCGGGAGCCTACGAGCAGTACTTC. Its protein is CASSLAGAYEQYF.